The 23 T cell receptor beta chains below were found in one sample sequenced in a study of identical twins. TCRdb reanalysed the 5' RACE reads using MiXCR and keeps one entry per CDR3 protein. The sample has around 490,000 distinct CDR3 sequences, around 15% seen once. These data also formed part of another study, on yellow fever vaccine responses in identical twins.

Specimen: CD4+ T cells sorted from blood. The receptors originated from a woman in her late teens or twenties in good health.

This clonotype appeared many times. The chain uses TRBV5-1 and TRBJ2-3; TRBD2 agrees at 8 bases. Germline V gives CDR1 SGHRS, CDR2 YFSETQ. The trim removed 4 bases at V and 3 bases at J, leaving 4 bases unmatched. The CDR3 consists of 14 residues. In nucleotides, the CDR3 is TGCGCCAGCAGCCTCGGACTAGCAACAGATACGCAGTATTTT. This codes for CASSLGLATDTQYF.

The V call is TRBV10-3, the J call TRBJ1-2, with 7 bases matching TRBD1. V lost 10 bases and J lost 6; bases outside the gene matches: 8. Germline V gives CDR1 ENHRY, CDR2 SYGVKD. The CDR3 spans 12 residues. Written as DNA, the CDR3 is TGTGCCACCGGGACAGCAGGAAATGGCTACACCTTC. Encoded protein: CATGTAGNGYTF.

This chain joins TRBV28 and TRBJ2-1; 10 nucleotides agree with TRBD2. Trimming took 10 bases from V and 10 from J; bases not matched to a gene: 4. CDR1 and CDR2 from the germline V gene are MDHEN and SYDVKM. This CDR3 spans 11 amino acids. The CDR3 loop reads CATKLAGEQFF. The CDR3 DNA reads TGTGCCACCAAACTAGCGGGAGAGCAGTTCTTC.

This clonotype was seen more than once but under ten times. V is TRBV7-9 and J is TRBJ2-4; D call uncertain. Trimming took 5 bases from V and 0 from J, leaving 14 bases between them. CDR1 and CDR2 from the germline V gene are SEHNR and FQNEAQ (reference sequence). CDR3 length: 16 amino acids. DNA of the CDR3: TGTGCCAGCAGCGGTTCGACATCTCTAGCCAAAAACATTCAGTACTTC. This encodes CASSGSTSLAKNIQYF.

The rearrangement joins TRBV5-1 to TRBJ1-4, with D unclear. Germline V gene data show CDR1 as SGHRS and CDR2 as YFSETQ. The CDR3 consists of 14 residues. The V end was cut by 1 base, the J end by 3 bases, with 7 bases between. The chain's CDR3 is CASSLSHPNEKLFF. CDR3 coding DNA: TGCGCCAGCAGCTTGAGCCACCCTAATGAAAAACTGTTTTTT.

The V and J genes are TRBV6-2 or TRBV6-3 and TRBJ2-1, with TRBD2 matching over 9 bases. Trimming at V came to 2 bases and at J to 5 bases, leaving 4 bases not matched to a gene. CDR3 length equals 15 residues. CDR1 and CDR2 (germline): MNHEY, SVGEGT. The CDR3 sequence is CASSYSGGLHNEQFF. The CDR3 DNA is TGTGCCAGCAGTTACAGCGGGGGGCTACACAATGAGCAGTTCTTC.

Ten or more counts support this clonotype. The chain joins TRBV12-3 or TRBV12-4 to TRBJ2-7; D remains ambiguous. The ends were cut back, 8 bases at V and 2 bases at J, with 10 bases in the middle. The CDR3 spans 12 residues. In DNA form, the CDR3 reads TGTGCCAGCTCAAGGTTCCCCTACGAGCAGTACTTC. Translation: CASSRFPYEQYF.

CDR3 in DNA: TGTGCCAGCAGCGGGGACAGGAACTATGGCTACACCTTC. Amino acids: CASSGDRNYGYTF. The chain employs TRBV12-3 or TRBV12-4 and TRBJ1-2; the match to TRBD1 covers 8 bases. There are 13 residues in the CDR3. With V trimmed by 6 bases and J by 2 bases, 2 bases remained unmatched.

This clonotype was counted only a few times. The chain employs TRBV5-1 and TRBJ2-7; D gene uncertain. Germline V gene data show CDR1 as SGHRS and CDR2 as YFSETQ. The CDR3 is 13 residues long. Trimming left V 2 bases short and J 5 bases short, with 11 bases between. In DNA, the CDR3 is TGCGCCAGCAGCTTACCCCCAGCCCACGAGCAGTACTTC. It codes for CASSLPPAHEQYF.

This clonotype has a handful of counts. This rearrangement joins TRBV4-2 to TRBJ2-1; D is unclear. The V gene's germline CDR1 is LGHNA and CDR2 YNFKEQ. CDR3 length: 15 amino acids. The V end was cut by 2 bases, the J end by 9 bases, with 17 bases between. The CDR3 sequence: CASSQPTGRSGEQFF. The CDR3 region has the DNA TGTGCCAGCAGCCAACCCACCGGACGTTCGGGTGAGCAGTTCTTC.

V gene TRBV25-1 combines with J gene TRBJ1-2, with 8 bases aligning to TRBD1. Losses at the gene ends were 2 bases for V and 1 base for J; bases not matched to a gene: 6. CDR1 is MGHDK, CDR2 SYGVNS, per germline. There are 16 residues in the CDR3. The CDR3 region is CASSEAAGGRNYGYTF. For the CDR3, the DNA is TGTGCCAGCAGTGAAGCCGCAGGGGGCCGTAACTATGGCTACACCTTC.

J is TRBJ2-4 and V is TRBV20-1; the match to TRBD1 covers 7 bases. Trimming took 8 bases from V and 5 from J; bases not matched to a gene: 15. The CDR3 is made up of 15 amino acids. Germline CDR1 is DFQATT and CDR2 is SNEGSKA (reference sequence). CDR3 amino acids: CSSKLAGTDQNIQYF. The CDR3 DNA is TGCAGTTCAAAACTTGCCGGGACAGACCAAAACATTCAGTACTTC.

This clonotype has a handful of counts. This chain uses TRBV7-7 with TRBJ2-5, with 9 nucleotides matching TRBD2. The junction had 7 bases not matched to a gene; V was cut back by 2 bases and J by 6 bases. The CDR3 length is 15 residues. From germline, CDR1 is SSHAT and CDR2 FNYEAQ (reference sequence). This CDR3 reads CASSLMAGGPQTQYF. CDR3 nucleotides: TGTGCCAGCAGCTTAATGGCGGGGGGGCCACAGACCCAGTACTTC.

V gene TRBV5-1 combines with J gene TRBJ2-2; 8 positions match TRBD2. V lost 1 base to trimming and J lost 1 base; unmatched junction nucleotides: 9. Germline V gene data show CDR1 as SGHRS and CDR2 as YFSETQ. The CDR3 totals 18 residues. CDR3 protein: CASSLLAGLALNTGELFF. CDR3 in DNA: TGCGCCAGCAGCTTGTTAGCGGGGCTAGCGCTGAACACCGGGGAGCTGTTTTTT.

This clonotype was observed a handful of times. The rearrangement joins TRBV28 to TRBJ2-7, with 9 bases aligning to TRBD1. Trimming took 6 bases from V and 1 from J; bases not matched to a gene: 7. Germline V gene sequence: CDR1 MDHEN, CDR2 SYDVKM. The CDR3 sequence is 15 residues long. For the CDR3, the DNA is TGTGCCAGCAGACGACAGGGACAGGGATCCTACGAGCAGTACTTC. Amino acids: CASRRQGQGSYEQYF.

Many counts were recorded for this clonotype. The chain combines TRBV10-3 with TRBJ1-1; D remains unclear. CDR1 and CDR2 (germline): ENHRY, SYGVKD. V gave up 10 bases and J gave up 2 bases, with 17 bases separating them. The CDR3 sequence is 14 residues long. In DNA form, the CDR3 reads TGTGCCACAACGGATTTACTTAGCAACACTGAAGCTTTCTTT. Protein product: CATTDLLSNTEAFF.

This clonotype was seen only a few times. The chain links TRBV24-1 to TRBJ2-1; TRBD1 matches at 7 bases. The germline gives CDR1 KGHDR, CDR2 SFDVKD. This CDR3 spans 13 amino acids. V lost 8 bases and J lost 4; bases outside the gene matches: 4. The CDR3 DNA follows: TGTGCCACCACCGACAGGGATTACAATGAGCAGTTCTTC. Amino acid sequence: CATTDRDYNEQFF.

This chain links TRBV5-1 with TRBJ2-6; 8 positions match TRBD1. The CDR3 is 19 residues long. The V gene's germline CDR1 is SGHRS and CDR2 YFSETQ. V lost 4 bases, J lost 0 bases, and 12 bases stayed unmatched. This CDR3 is CASSRYQGAPDSGANVLTF. For the CDR3, the DNA is TGCGCCAGCAGCAGATACCAGGGGGCACCCGACTCTGGGGCCAACGTCCTGACTTTC.

The genes are TRBV27 and TRBJ2-1; D tentatively reads TRBD1 or TRBD2 (6 bases each). The germline CDR1 and CDR2 sequences are MNHEY and SMNVEV (reference sequence). The V gene lost 3 bases and the J gene lost 2 bases, with 11 bases spanning the gap. The CDR3 is made up of 15 amino acids. CDR3 residues: CASSFRGPTYNEQFF. The CDR3 nucleotides are TGTGCCAGCAGTTTTCGGGGGCCAACCTACAATGAGCAGTTCTTC.

CDR3 loop: CASSLADTMNTEAFF. CDR3 DNA: TGTGCCAGCAGCTTAGCGGACACCATGAACACTGAAGCTTTCTTT. V and J are TRBV7-2 and TRBJ1-1; a weak D match, TRBD1 (5 bases). V was shortened by 0 bases and J by 0 bases, with 8 bases between the two germline ends. Germline V gene sequence: CDR1 SGHTA, CDR2 FQGNSA. The CDR3 runs to 15 residues.

The CDR3 sequence: CASSQEAPGAGEPPKYNEQFF. DNA for the CDR3: TGTGCCAGCAGCCAAGAGGCCCCCGGAGCGGGAGAGCCCCCAAAGTACAATGAGCAGTTCTTC. V gene TRBV14 combines with J gene TRBJ2-1, with TRBD2 matching over 8 bases. CDR3 length: 21 amino acids. CDR1 is SGHDN, CDR2 FVKESK, per germline. J was trimmed by 4 bases and V by 0 bases; bases with no gene match: 20. Full variable domain (remainder filled in from reference TRBV14 and TRBJ2-1): EAGVTQFPSHSVIEKGQTVTLRCDPISGHDNLYWYRRVMGKEIKFLLHFVKESKQDESGMPNNRFLAERTGGTYSTLKVQPAELEDSGVYFCASSQEAPGAGEPPKYNEQFFGPGTRLTVL.

The rearrangement uses TRBV5-1 and TRBJ2-3; D is perhaps TRBD1 (6 bases). Trimming pared 1 base from V and 6 bases from J, leaving 12 bases between. From germline, CDR1 is SGHRS and CDR2 YFSETQ. The CDR3 contains 14 residues. DNA of the CDR3: TGCGCCAGCAGCTTGACAGGGCCCCGGGATACGCAGTATTTT. It specifies CASSLTGPRDTQYF.

The V gene is TRBV6-5, the J gene TRBJ1-2; 7 bases line up with TRBD1. CDR3 size: 14 residues. Trimming cost V 2 bases and J 2 bases; bases outside gene matches: 2. Germline assignment: CDR1 MNHEY and CDR2 SVGAGI. The DNA of the CDR3 is TGTGCCAGCAGTTACCTGACAGGGAACTATGGCTACACCTTC. Its protein is CASSYLTGNYGYTF.